These 10 T cell receptor beta chains came from one sample sequenced in a study of blood T cell repertoires in COVID-19. TCRdb keeps only in-frame clones here, not all; method: immunoSEQ multiplex PCR. The profile shows approximately 300,000 clones, around 90% of them singletons. Input material: peripheral blood. The receptors shown here come from a man younger than 35 who had recovered from COVID-19.

The chain recombines TRBV10-3 with TRBJ1-2; a possible D gene is TRBD1 (6 bases). The CDR3 has 15 amino acids. The V gene's germline CDR1 is ENHRY and CDR2 SYGVKD. With 7 bases removed from V and 8 bases from J, the gap between germline ends came to 23 bases. In nucleotides, the CDR3 is TGTGCCATCACCTCCGGGACACCCAACGTATGGGGCTACACCTTC. This translates into CAITSGTPNVWGYTF.

The chain joins TRBV6-5 to TRBJ1-1, with D possibly matching TRBD1 (5 bases). The germline V and J ends were trimmed by 8 bases and 8 bases, with 15 bases remaining between them. The CDR3 totals 12 residues. CDR1 and CDR2 (germline): MNHEY, SVGAGI. Here the CDR3 DNA reads TGTGCCAGCCGTCCACAAGGGGAAGAAGCTTTCTTT. This codes for CASRPQGEEAFF.

This clone has only one observation. The chain couples TRBV19 to TRBJ1-2, with 12 bases identical to TRBD1. The CDR3 spans 17 residues. Trimming cost V 1 base and J 6 bases; bases outside gene matches: 9. Per germline, CDR1 LNHDA and CDR2 SQIVND (reference sequence). CDR3 amino acids: CASSIVSGTGGVDGYTF. The CDR3 DNA is TGTGCCAGTAGTATAGTCTCCGGGACAGGGGGCGTTGATGGCTACACCTTC. Using reference TRBV19 and TRBJ1-2 for the parts outside the CDR3, the full variable domain is DGGITQSPKYLFRKEGQNVTLSCEQNLNHDAMYWYRQDPGQGLRLIYYSQIVNDFQKGDIAEGYSVSREKKESFPLTVTSAQKNPTAFYLCASSIVSGTGGVDGYTFGSGTRLTVV.

This clone has only a few counts. The chain couples TRBV3-1 (or the pseudogene TRBV3-2) to TRBJ2-3; 7 bases are shared with TRBD1. The trim removed 5 bases at V and 4 bases at J, leaving 3 bases unmatched. Per germline, CDR1 LGHDT and CDR2 YNNKEL (reference sequence). CDR3 length: 13 residues. Here the CDR3 DNA reads TGTGCCAGCAGCTCTACAGGGGCAGATACGCAGTATTTT. Its protein product is CASSSTGADTQYF.

The chain couples TRBV4-1 to TRBJ2-1, with 12 bases matching TRBD2. Trimming removed 4 bases from V and 10 bases from J; junction bases left unmatched: 8. CDR1 is MGHRA and CDR2 is YSYEKL in the germline V gene. The CDR3 has 15 residues. CDR3: CASSRLAGGLGEQFF. CDR3 DNA sequence: TGCGCCAGCAGCCGTCTAGCGGGGGGGCTAGGGGAGCAGTTCTTC.

This chain connects TRBV12-3 or TRBV12-4 to TRBJ2-7; D is perhaps TRBD2 (5 bases). The CDR3 runs 13 residues. V lost 6 bases and J 3 bases, leaving 12 bases between the germline ends. CDR3 residues: CASSSIGDYEQYF. CDR3 bases: TGTGCCAGCAGCTCTATCGGGGACTACGAGCAGTACTTC.

J is TRBJ2-1 and V is TRBV3-1 (or the pseudogene TRBV3-2); 9 nucleotides line up with TRBD1. Germline lookup yields CDR1 LGHDT and CDR2 YNNKEL (reference sequence). The CDR3 runs to 16 residues. Trimming removed 0 bases from V and 6 bases from J; junction bases left unmatched: 6. CDR3 nucleotide sequence: TGTGCCAGCAGCCAAGACTGGGGACAGGGACTCAATGAGCAGTTCTTC. This encodes CASSQDWGQGLNEQFF.

This clone was picked up one time. This chain joins TRBV19 and TRBJ2-2; a possible D gene is TRBD2 (6 bases). The germline V gene encodes CDR1 LNHDA and CDR2 SQIVND (reference sequence). The V end lost 8 bases, the J end lost 0 bases, and 10 bases lay between the germline ends. CDR3 length equals 14 residues. Here the CDR3 DNA reads TGTGCCAGTCGGGGGACCGCGAACACCGGGGAGCTGTTTTTT. The encoded protein is CASRGTANTGELFF.

This clone appeared a few times. The gene calls are TRBV6-6 and TRBJ1-3; 8 nucleotides align to TRBD1. Germline trimming cut 1 base from V and 2 bases from J; bases unmatched to any gene: 1. Germline V gives CDR1 MNHNY, CDR2 SVGAGI (reference sequence). The CDR3 length is 15 residues. CDR3 DNA: TGTGCCAGCAGTTACTTACAGGGGGCTGGAAACACCATATATTTT. It translates to CASSYLQGAGNTIYF.

V is TRBV24-1 and J is TRBJ2-5; 7 bases align to TRBD1. The CDR3 spans 13 residues. J lost 8 bases, V lost 2 bases, and 4 bases had no gene match. Germline assignment: CDR1 KGHDR and CDR2 SFDVKD. As DNA, the CDR3 is TGTGCCACCAGTGATTCAGGGGGTACAACCCAGTACTTC. It specifies CATSDSGGTTQYF.